What follows describes a single T cell receptor (beta chain). The sample is drawn from a study of T cells in lung cancer brain metastases. Sequenced by immunoSEQ multiplex PCR; TCRdb stores in-frame clones only, minus some. The table lists more than 4,500 clones, roughly 85% of them singletons. Germline CDR1 SQVTM, CDR2 ANQGSEA. The CDR3 runs 12 residues. Trimming shortened V by 7 bases and J by 4 bases, and 13 bases separated the two germline ends. The specimen sequenced was tumor tissue from the primary lung tumor. This chain joins TRBV29-1 and TRBJ1-1, with a possible D match to TRBD1 (6 bases). This sequence originates from a man aged 50 or older with non-small cell lung cancer. The CDR3 loop reads CSAREGVTEAFF. CDR3 DNA: TGCAGCGCCCGAGAGGGGGTCACTGAAGCTTTCTTT. The variable domain in full, completed from reference TRBV29-1 and TRBJ1-1, reads SAVISQKPSRDICQRGTSLTIQCQVDSQVTMMFWYRQQPGQSLTLIATANQGSEATYESGFVIDKFPISRPNLTFSTLTVSNMSPEDSSIYLCSAREGVTEAFFGQGTRLTVV.